The text below deals with one TCR beta chain. What it binds is not known. The CDR3 contains 15 residues. Per the germline V gene, CDR1 is LGHNA and CDR2 is YSLEER. V was clipped by 1 base and J by 6 bases; unmatched bases: 7. Primers for the PCR totalled 60 Vbeta and 13 Jbeta. Repertoires were generated with immunoSEQ multiplex PCR, while TCRdb's copy carries only in-frame clones and drops some. The sample has 95,000 to 100,000 clones, 60% to 75% seen once; the top ten hold under 2%. These data come from a study of cytomegalovirus exposure and HLA in healthy donors. Study-wide context: Researchers found that under 90% of about 400 genotyped donors fell within the Caucasian-associated ancestry cluster.

Overall study results and limits: Rare sequences made up most TCRs, while some public TCRs were found in many donors. The authors later found HLA-associated TCR beta chains more clonally expanded than equally common others.

V is TRBV4-3 and J is TRBJ2-7; TRBD1 agrees at 9 bases. The source material was PBMCs. This sequence was found in a woman between 35 and 50 years old in good health and CMV-seronegative. This chain's CDR3 is CASSQGSGQGGEQYF. The CDR3 bases are TGCGCCAGCAGCCAAGGGTCGGGACAGGGCGGCGAGCAGTACTTC.